This T cell receptor (beta chain) was obtained from a study of identical twins. Overall study results and limits: Memory repertoires showed no such pattern, whereas abundant cord blood beta clonotypes carried fewer insertions. Invariant T cells like MAIT and iNKT could partly confound the zero-insertion analyses.

The CDR3 has 18 residues. The germline gives CDR1 SGHAT, CDR2 FQNNGV. Trimming stripped 2 bases from V and 0 bases from J, with 17 bases between. TCRdb re-derived calls from the 5' RACE reads in MiXCR, one entry per CDR3 protein. The table includes 700,000 or so distinct CDR3 sequences, approximately 9% detected once. As concerns this clonotype: Its antigen is unknown.

These data also featured in a second study, about yellow fever vaccine responses in identical twins.

The V gene is TRBV11-2, the J gene TRBJ2-4, with D perhaps TRBD1 (5 bases). Sequencing was carried out using PBMCs. This TCR was recovered from a woman under 30 in good health. DNA for the CDR3: TGTGCCAGCAGCTTATTCCAGGGCGCCCACTTAGCCAAAAACATTCAGTACTTC. It translates to CASSLFQGAHLAKNIQYF.